One sample yielded the 17 T cell receptor delta chains listed below, sequenced in a study of gamma-delta chains in newborns, infants, children. TCRdb ran CATT on the reads. The profile shows under 8,000 delta-chain clones, 2.1% of them singletons. The sample comprised blood. The receptor set was obtained from a child who was a newborn, infant or young child, either healthy, febrile or measles-vaccinated (not recorded which).

As concerns this clone: The TCRdb record carries a much larger clone's protein, which differs from this DNA's translation at residue 9; a read error is the likely cause, and the protein listed here is the DNA translation. This sequence joins TRDV2 and TRDJ3; 7 nucleotides match TRDD3. Germline V gene lookup returns CDR1 GEAIGNYY and CDR2 EKD. The CDR3 loop spans 20 amino acids. The V segment lost 3 bases and the J segment 0 bases; nucleotides outside the gene matches: 13. CDR3 sequence (DNA): TGTGCCTGTGACTCCGTACTGGGGAACCCCAGCTCCTGGGACACCCGACAGATGTTTTTC. Encoded protein: CACDSVLGNPSSWDTRQMFF.

This clone was seen a few times. Given a much more abundant clone one base away, this may be a read error. The same CDR3 can be traced to other DNA sequences in this sample. The chain is built from TRDV2 and TRDJ3; 8 bases are shared with TRDD3. Germline V gene sequence: CDR1 GEAIGNYY, CDR2 EKD. This CDR3 spans 19 amino acids. The CDR3 DNA follows: TGTGCCTGTGATACCTTACTGGGGGCTCGCTCCTGGGACACCCGGCAGATGTTTTTC. Translating it yields CACDTLLGARSWDTRQMFF.

Turning to this clone: A much larger clone lies a single base off, so this may be a read error. Other DNA sequences in the same sample also yield this CDR3. For the CDR3, the DNA is TGTGCCTGTGACAGACTTGGGATCCCCAGCTCCTGGGACACCCGACAGATGTTTTTC. Translating it yields CACDRLGIPSSWDTRQMFF. This chain joins TRDV2 and TRDJ3; D might be TRDD3 (5 bases). Germline CDR1 GEAIGNYY, CDR2 EKD. The CDR3 is 19 residues long. Trimming stripped 2 bases from V and 0 bases from J, with 16 bases between.

With respect to this clone: A much larger clone differs from this one at a single base, so this may be a read error. The chain recombines TRDV1 with TRDJ3; weak D call: TRDD2 (6 bases). The V gene's germline CDR1 is TSWWSYY and CDR2 QGS. The V and J ends lost 1 base and 0 bases respectively, with 25 bases between them. CDR3 size: 23 residues. Written as DNA, the CDR3 is TGTGCTCTTGGGGAACCCCTTCCCCCGGGGACAGCGCTCCCCTCCTGGGACACCCGACAGATGTTTTTC. It is translated as CALGEPLPPGTALPSWDTRQMFF.

Comments on this clone: A much larger clone differs by one base, so this may be a read error. The chain employs TRDV2 and TRDJ1; 8 bases line up with TRDD3. V lost 1 base and J lost 3; bases outside the gene matches: 9. The germline V gene encodes CDR1 GEAIGNYY and CDR2 EKD. The CDR3 covers 16 residues. This CDR3 is CACDTMGDEGADKLIF. Written as DNA, the CDR3 is TGTGCCTGTGACACGATGGGGGATGAGGGGGCCGATAAACTCATCTTT.

About this clone itself: This likely traces to a read error, being one base from a far larger clone. Other DNA sequences from this sample encode an identical CDR3 as well. This rearrangement joins TRDV2 to TRDJ3, with D possibly matching TRDD3 (6 bases). The CDR3 has 18 residues. With 2 bases removed from V and 0 bases from J, the gap between germline ends came to 13 bases. In germline, CDR1 is GEAIGNYY, CDR2 EKD. The DNA of the CDR3 is TGTGCCTGTGACAAAATACTGGGAGACTCCTGGGACACCCGACAGATGTTTTTC. As protein: CACDKILGDSWDTRQMFF.

Sample share makes this clone large. This sample also contains other DNA sequences that code for the same CDR3. V is TRDV2 and J is TRDJ3, with 9 positions matching TRDD3. V shed 4 bases and J 0 bases; nucleotides not matched to a gene: 3. Germline lookup yields CDR1 GEAIGNYY and CDR2 EKD. The CDR3 runs to 17 residues. The CDR3 region is CACEYWGSSWDTRQMFF. The CDR3 DNA reads TGTGCCTGTGAGTACTGGGGGAGCTCCTGGGACACCCGACAGATGTTTTTC.

Turning to this clone: A much bigger clone sits one base away, suggesting this may be a read error. The sample contains more than one DNA sequence encoding this CDR3. The chain uses TRDV3 and TRDJ3; the D gene could be TRDD2 or TRDD3 (7 bases each). The CDR3 is 20 amino acids. Germline CDR1 is TVYSNPD and CDR2 is GDNSRS (reference sequence). The CDR3 DNA reads as TGTGCCTTGAATTCCTACGGGGGATTCCGTTTCTCCTGGGACACCCGGCAGATGTTTTTC. It specifies CALNSYGGFRFSWDTRQMFF.

About this clone: It is likely a read error: a sequence one base away is far more abundant. In the same sample, other DNA sequences code for this CDR3. V usage is TRDV2 and J usage is TRDJ3; D perhaps matches TRDD3 (5 bases). CDR1 is GEAIGNYY and CDR2 is EKD in the germline V gene. V gave up 3 bases and J gave up 4 bases, with 21 bases separating them. This CDR3 region has 19 residues. The CDR3 DNA reads as TGTGCCTGTGACCCCGGTACTGGAGGATTTACGTGGGACACCCGACAGATGTTTTTC. Encoded protein: CACDPGTGGFTWDTRQMFF.

This clone has just a few counts. TCRdb lists the protein of a much larger clone for this DNA, which differs at residue 16, so this is likely a read error; the protein given here is translated from the DNA itself. The J gene is TRDJ3, the V gene TRDV2, with 11 bases lining up with TRDD3. Germline values: CDR1 GEAIGNYY, CDR2 EKD. The CDR3 contains 18 residues. The CDR3 protein is CACDILGDISWDTRQVFF. The CDR3 DNA reads TGTGCCTGTGACATACTGGGGGATATTTCCTGGGACACCCGACAGGTGTTTTTC.

By its share, this clone is medium-sized (0.01 to 0.1%). The rearrangement uses TRDV2 and TRDJ3; 10 bases line up with TRDD3. Trimming cost V 3 bases and J 1 base; bases outside gene matches: 8. Germline CDR1 and CDR2: GEAIGNYY and EKD. This CDR3 is 19 amino acids long. This CDR3 is CACDWGIPTGSWDTRQMFF. CDR3 sequence (DNA): TGTGCCTGTGACTGGGGGATACCCACCGGGTCCTGGGACACCCGACAGATGTTTTTC.

A word on this clone: TCRdb lists the protein of a much larger clone for this DNA, which differs at residue 5, so this is likely a read error; the protein given here is translated from the DNA itself. The V gene is TRDV2, the J gene TRDJ3; 9 positions match TRDD3. Germline CDR1 GEAIGNYY, CDR2 EKD. V was clipped by 3 bases and J by 0 bases; unmatched bases: 2. This CDR3 region has 17 residues. DNA for the CDR3: TGTGCCTGTGACGCACTGGGGGACTCCTGGGACACCCGACAGATGTTTTTC. It yields the protein CACDALGDSWDTRQMFF.

As to this clone: This sequence may be a read error, since a much larger clone differs from it by one base. The gene calls are TRDV1 and TRDJ3; 7 bases fit TRDD3. Germline V lookup: CDR1 TSWWSYY, CDR2 QGS. The CDR3 has 22 amino acids. V shed 0 bases, J shed 0 bases, and the junction held 14 bases outside the gene matches. CDR3 protein: CALGELTILGLRSSWDTRQMFF. The CDR3 DNA sequence: TGTGCTCTTGGGGAACTGACGATACTGGGGCTTCGGAGCTCCTGGGACACCCGACAGATGTTTTTC.

As to this clone: The TCRdb protein, from a much larger clone, departs from this DNA's translation at residue 3, likely by read error; the protein shown derives from the DNA. The rearrangement uses TRDV2 and TRDJ2, with 10 bases that match TRDD3. In germline, CDR1 is GEAIGNYY, CDR2 EKD. The CDR3 consists of 16 residues. CDR3 loop: CARDVLGDFLTAQLFF. CDR3 sequence (DNA): TGTGCCCGTGACGTACTGGGGGATTTTTTGACAGCACAACTCTTCTTT.

This clone was seen more than once but under ten times. TCRdb attributes to this sequence the protein of a much larger clone, which differs from the DNA translation at residue 12; a read error is likely, and the protein displayed is translated from the DNA. The chain employs TRDV2 and TRDJ3; 11 positions match TRDD3. The junction had 8 bases not matched to a gene; V was cut back by 0 bases and J by 2 bases. CDR1 and CDR2 from the germline V gene are GEAIGNYY and EKD. The CDR3 has 20 residues. The CDR3 sequence: CACDTVMGDTGPWDTRQMFF. CDR3 DNA: TGTGCCTGTGACACCGTGATGGGGGATACGGGTCCCTGGGACACCCGACAGATGTTTTTC.

Note on this clone: A far larger clone is just one base off, so this is likely a read error. The sample contains more than one DNA sequence encoding this CDR3. This rearrangement joins TRDV2 to TRDJ3; 8 nucleotides agree with TRDD3. The germline CDR1 and CDR2 sequences are GEAIGNYY and EKD. This CDR3 is built from 18 residues. In nucleotides, the CDR3 is TGTGCCTGTGACACCGTCTGGGGGAGCTCCTGGGACACCCGACAGATGTTCTTC. Translation: CACDTVWGSSWDTRQMFF.

As regards this clone: A far larger clone is a single base away, which makes a read error likely. This specimen includes other DNA sequences encoding the same CDR3. This chain connects TRDV2 to TRDJ3, with TRDD3 matching over 12 bases. Germline V gives CDR1 GEAIGNYY, CDR2 EKD. The CDR3 totals 18 residues. In DNA form, the CDR3 reads TGTGCCTGTGACAAAGTACTGGGGGATACCTGGGACACCCGACAGATGTTCTTC. Amino acids: CACDKVLGDTWDTRQMFF.